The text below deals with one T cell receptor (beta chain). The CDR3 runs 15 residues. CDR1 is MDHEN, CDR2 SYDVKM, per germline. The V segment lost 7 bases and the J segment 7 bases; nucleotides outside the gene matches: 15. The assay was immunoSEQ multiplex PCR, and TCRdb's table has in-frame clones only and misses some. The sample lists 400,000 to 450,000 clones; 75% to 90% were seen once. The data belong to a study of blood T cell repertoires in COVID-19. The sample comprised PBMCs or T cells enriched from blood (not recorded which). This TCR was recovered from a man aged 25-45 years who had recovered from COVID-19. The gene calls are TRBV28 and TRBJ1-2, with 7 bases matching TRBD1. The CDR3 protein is CASNSRGLSLGGYTF. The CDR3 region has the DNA TGTGCCAGCAACTCAAGGGGGCTGTCTCTAGGTGGCTACACCTTC.